A single sample is the source of the 8 T cell receptor beta chains below, sequenced in a study of Ad26.COV2.S vaccination and SARS-CoV-2 variants. Treatment here: around 19 received Ad26.COV2.S at low or high dose, single or two shots; 5 received placebo; per-sample allocation not given. Day 63 after the first vaccine or placebo injection was the time point for sampling. Profiled with immunoSEQ multiplex PCR; TCRdb holds only in-frame clones, not every one. The sample contains 440,000 or so clones, about nine tenths of which appear only once. Source: peripheral blood, taken in a trial of Ad26.COV2.S vaccine versus placebo. These receptors were taken from a person aged 18-60 years who received the Ad26.COV2.S COVID-19 vaccine or a placebo.

The chain links TRBV6-5 to TRBJ1-4; possibly TRBD1 for D (5 bases). CDR1 MNHEY and CDR2 SVGAGI come from the germline V gene. V shed 2 bases and J shed 4 bases, with 14 bases lying between them. The CDR3 has 16 amino acids. Here the CDR3 DNA reads TGTGCCAGCAGTTACGGCAGGGTGGGAGGTAATGAAAAACTGTTTTTT. It translates to CASSYGRVGGNEKLFF.

The chain links TRBV23-1 to TRBJ2-2; a possible D gene is TRBD1 (6 bases). TRBV23-1 is an open reading frame, and its role is uncertain. The CDR3 loop spans 18 amino acids. Trimming pared 2 bases from V and 1 base from J, leaving 17 bases between. The CDR3 DNA reads TGCGCCAGCAGTCAAGGGGACCAGCAGGGGATGAACACCGGGGAGCTGTTTTTT. It codes for CASSQGDQQGMNTGELFF.

This clone showed up just once. J is TRBJ1-4 and V is TRBV7-2, with TRBD1 matching over 7 bases. V was clipped by 5 bases and J by 8 bases; unmatched bases: 8. The CDR3 runs 14 residues. CDR1 is SGHTA and CDR2 is FQGNSA in the germline V gene. DNA for the CDR3: TGTGCCAGCAGCGACAGACAGGGTCGGGAAAAACTGTTTTTT. Encoded protein: CASSDRQGREKLFF. Filled out from reference TRBV7-2 and TRBJ1-4, the complete variable domain reads GAGVSQSPSNKVTEKGKDVELRCDPISGHTALYWYRQSLGQGLEFLIYFQGNSAPDKSGLPSDRFSAERTGGSVSTLTIQRTQQEDSAVYLCASSDRQGREKLFFGSGTQLSVL.

J is TRBJ1-2 and V is TRBV6-5; D gene unclear. Trimming shortened V by 5 bases and J by 3 bases, and 10 bases separated the two germline ends. The CDR3 is made up of 13 amino acids. Germline V gives CDR1 MNHEY, CDR2 SVGAGI. Here the CDR3 reads CASSPTAHYGYTF. The CDR3 DNA follows: TGTGCCAGCAGTCCCACAGCACACTATGGCTACACCTTC.

The chain employs TRBV29-1 and TRBJ1-3; a possible D gene is TRBD1 (6 bases). V lost 6 bases to trimming and J lost 5 bases, with 14 bases between them. Germline lookup yields CDR1 SQVTM and CDR2 ANQGSEA. This CDR3 region has 13 residues. CDR3 nucleotide sequence: TGCAGCGTCGCACCACAGGGCAGAAACACCATATATTTT. This encodes CSVAPQGRNTIYF. The full variable domain, its missing parts supplied by reference TRBV29-1 and TRBJ1-3, is SAVISQKPSRDICQRGTSLTIQCQVDSQVTMMFWYRQQPGQSLTLIATANQGSEATYESGFVIDKFPISRPNLTFSTLTVSNMSPEDSSIYLCSVAPQGRNTIYFGEGSWLTVV.

CDR3 sequence: CASSQGGASGRGETQYF. The CDR3 nucleotides read TGCGCCAGCAGCCAGGGGGGGGCTAGCGGGAGAGGGGAGACCCAGTACTTC. The chain couples TRBV4-1 to TRBJ2-5, with 10 positions matching TRBD2. Germline CDR1 reads MGHRA; CDR2 reads YSYEKL. After removal of 3 bases from V and 5 bases from J, the junction contained 12 bases not matched to a gene. The CDR3 covers 17 residues.

The rearrangement uses TRBV11-2 and TRBJ1-2; perhaps TRBD1 as D (5 bases). The CDR3 spans 13 residues. Trimming pared 5 bases from V and 6 bases from J, leaving 13 bases between. From germline, CDR1 is SGHAT and CDR2 FQNNGV. CDR3 DNA sequence: TGTGCCAGCAGCCCAGGGCCCTGGGATGGCTACACCTTC. Amino acid sequence: CASSPGPWDGYTF.

The chain uses TRBV7-2 and TRBJ1-4; TRBD1 agrees at 8 bases. The CDR3 sequence is 15 residues long. Germline loops: CDR1 SGHTA, CDR2 FQGNSA. The V and J ends lost 5 bases and 8 bases, in that order; junction bases with no gene match: 10. The DNA of the CDR3 is TGTGCCAGCAGCACCCGACAGGGGCGAGGGGAAAAACTGTTTTTT. Its protein is CASSTRQGRGEKLFF.